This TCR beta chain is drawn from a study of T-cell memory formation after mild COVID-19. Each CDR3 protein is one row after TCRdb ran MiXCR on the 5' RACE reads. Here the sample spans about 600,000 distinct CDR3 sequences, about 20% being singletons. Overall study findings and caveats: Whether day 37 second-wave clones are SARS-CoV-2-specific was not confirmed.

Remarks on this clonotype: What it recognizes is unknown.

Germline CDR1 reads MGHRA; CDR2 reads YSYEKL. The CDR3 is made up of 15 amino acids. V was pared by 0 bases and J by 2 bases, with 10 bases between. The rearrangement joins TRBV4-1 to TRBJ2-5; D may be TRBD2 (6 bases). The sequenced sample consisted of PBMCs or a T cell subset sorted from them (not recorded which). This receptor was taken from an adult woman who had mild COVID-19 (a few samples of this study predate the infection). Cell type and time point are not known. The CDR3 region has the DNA TGCGCCAGCAGCCAAGATGGCGGGGATCAAGAGACCCAGTACTTC. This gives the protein CASSQDGGDQETQYF.